The present entry profiles one T cell receptor (beta chain) with its context. Its target is not known. The data stem from a study of early T cells in non-severe SARS-CoV-2 infection. Study-level background: Sequencing was performed on bulk RNA from unsorted whole blood, leaving chains unpaired. The study's findings and limits: VDJdb-based matching was biased toward anti-spike CD8 responses and missed private and CD4 specificities.

The CDR3 loop spans 19 amino acids. Germline V gene lookup returns CDR1 MNHEY and CDR2 SMNVEV (reference sequence). The V and J ends lost 4 bases and 0 bases, in that order; junction bases with no gene match: 13. Unique molecular identifiers (one per individual cDNA molecule) were attached. Using its own MiXCR run on the 5' RACE reads, TCRdb lists one record per CDR3 protein. The repertoire consists of roughly 55,000 distinct CDR3 sequences, with roughly 11% occurring once and the leading ten covering approximately 10%. V is TRBV27 and J is TRBJ1-3, with 9 bases identical to TRBD1. Sequenced material: whole blood. This TCR came from an adult who was a healthcare worker with PCR-confirmed SARS-CoV-2 infection or an uninfected control (not recorded which). In DNA form, the CDR3 reads TGTGCCAGCAGTTCCTTGGGACAGGGACCCTCAAGCTCTGGAAACACCATATATTTT. Translation: CASSSLGQGPSSSGNTIYF.